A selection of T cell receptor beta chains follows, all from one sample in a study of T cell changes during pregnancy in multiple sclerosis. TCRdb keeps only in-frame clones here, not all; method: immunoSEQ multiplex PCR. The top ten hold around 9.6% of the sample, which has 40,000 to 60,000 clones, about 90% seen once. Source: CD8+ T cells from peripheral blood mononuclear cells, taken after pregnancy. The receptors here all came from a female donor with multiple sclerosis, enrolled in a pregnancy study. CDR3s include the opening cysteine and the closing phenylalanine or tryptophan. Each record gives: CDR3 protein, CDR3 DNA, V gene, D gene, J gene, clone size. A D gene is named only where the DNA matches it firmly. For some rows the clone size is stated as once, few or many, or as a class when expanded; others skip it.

CDR3 protein: CATSRTSQGKETQYF
CDR3 DNA: TGTGCCACCAGCAGGACCTCACAGGGTAAAGAGACCCAGTACTTC
V gene: TRBV15
D gene: NA
J gene: TRBJ2-5
clone size: NA

CDR3 protein: CASSQGTSGVNEQFF
CDR3 DNA: TGCGCCAGCAGCCAAGGGACTAGCGGGGTGAATGAGCAGTTCTTC
V gene: TRBV4-1
D gene: TRBD2
J gene: TRBJ2-1
clone size: NA

CDR3 protein: CASSVQEIGIYGYTF
CDR3 DNA: TGTGCCAGCAGTGTACAGGAAATAGGGATTTATGGCTACACCTTC
V gene: TRBV6-1
D gene: NA
J gene: TRBJ1-2
clone size: few

CDR3 protein: CAISDSGAGELFF
CDR3 DNA: TGTGCCATCAGTGATAGCGGTGCCGGGGAGCTGTTTTTT
V gene: TRBV10-3
D gene: NA
J gene: TRBJ2-2
clone size: NA

CDR3 protein: CASSRQANTGELFF
CDR3 DNA: TGTGCCAGCAGTAGGCAGGCTAACACCGGGGAGCTGTTTTTT
V gene: TRBV5-6
D gene: NA
J gene: TRBJ2-2
clone size: NA

CDR3 protein: CASSLALGNYEQYF
CDR3 DNA: TGTGCCAGCAGCTTAGCGCTTGGCAACTACGAGCAGTACTTC
V gene: TRBV7-9
D gene: NA
J gene: TRBJ2-7
clone size: NA

CDR3 protein: CASSQAPGTNQPQHF
CDR3 DNA: TGCGCCAGCAGCCAAGCACCGGGAACAAATCAGCCCCAGCATTTT
V gene: TRBV4-1
D gene: NA
J gene: TRBJ1-5
clone size: few

CDR3 protein: CASRGQGALSSYNSPLHF
CDR3 DNA: TGTGCCAGCAGGGGACAGGGGGCTCTTAGCTCCTATAATTCACCCCTCCACTTT
V gene: TRBV27
D gene: TRBD1
J gene: TRBJ1-6
clone size: NA

CDR3 protein: CASSYSESNEQFF
CDR3 DNA: TGTGCCAGCAGTTACTCGGAGTCCAATGAGCAGTTCTTC
V gene: TRBV6-5
D gene: NA
J gene: TRBJ2-1
clone size: NA

CDR3 protein: CASRGTGGGQREKLFF
CDR3 DNA: TGTGCCAGCAGAGGGACAGGGGGCGGTCAGAGGGAAAAACTGTTTTTT
V gene: TRBV2
D gene: TRBD1
J gene: TRBJ1-4
clone size: NA

CDR3 protein: CASSITGQGIRQPQHF
CDR3 DNA: TGTGCCAGTAGTATCACCGGACAGGGAATTCGTCAGCCCCAGCATTTT
V gene: TRBV19
D gene: TRBD1
J gene: TRBJ1-5
clone size: NA

CDR3 protein: CASRARQGAKANVLTF
CDR3 DNA: TGTGCCAGCAGGGCCAGACAGGGGGCGAAAGCCAACGTCCTGACTTTC
V gene: TRBV7-9
D gene: TRBD1
J gene: TRBJ2-6
clone size: NA

CDR3 protein: CASNRGQGNNEQYF
CDR3 DNA: TGTGCCAGCAATAGGGGACAGGGGAATAACGAGCAGTACTTC
V gene: TRBV6-5
D gene: TRBD1
J gene: TRBJ2-7
clone size: NA

CDR3 protein: CASSSDIAGELFF
CDR3 DNA: TGTGCCAGCAGTTCGGACATCGCCGGGGAGCTGTTTTTT
V gene: TRBV6-4
D gene: NA
J gene: TRBJ2-2
clone size: NA

CDR3 protein: CASSSTKAGYNEQFF
CDR3 DNA: TGTGCCAGCAGCTCCACCAAGGCAGGATACAATGAGCAGTTCTTC
V gene: TRBV7-9
D gene: NA
J gene: TRBJ2-1
clone size: few

CDR3 protein: CASSLESIPGLSNTGELFF
CDR3 DNA: TGTGCTAGCAGCTTAGAGTCAATTCCGGGACTATCGAACACCGGGGAGCTGTTTTTT
V gene: TRBV7-7
D gene: TRBD2
J gene: TRBJ2-2
clone size: NA

CDR3 protein: CASSHRSPNEKLFF
CDR3 DNA: TGTGCCAGTAGCCATCGGTCCCCCAATGAAAAACTGTTTTTT
V gene: TRBV27
D gene: NA
J gene: TRBJ1-4
clone size: NA

CDR3 protein: CASSEIGGEEAQYF
CDR3 DNA: TGTGCCAGCAGTGAAATTGGGGGGGAAGAGGCCCAGTACTTC
V gene: TRBV6-1
D gene: TRBD2
J gene: TRBJ2-5
clone size: NA

CDR3 protein: CASSLLDRAVSGANVLTF
CDR3 DNA: TGTGCCAGCAGTTTACTGGACAGGGCTGTCTCTGGGGCCAACGTCCTGACTTTC
V gene: TRBV27
D gene: TRBD1
J gene: TRBJ2-6
clone size: NA

CDR3 protein: CASSELASYNEQFF
CDR3 DNA: TGTGCCAGCAGTGAACTTGCCTCCTACAATGAGCAGTTCTTC
V gene: TRBV6-4
D gene: NA
J gene: TRBJ2-1
clone size: NA

CDR3 protein: CASSFTAGAYEQYF
CDR3 DNA: TGTGCCAGCAGCTTTACCGCCGGAGCCTACGAGCAGTACTTC
V gene: TRBV11-1
D gene: NA
J gene: TRBJ2-7
clone size: NA

CDR3 protein: CASSLGQGAHNEQFF
CDR3 DNA: TGTGCCAGCAGCTTAGGACAGGGGGCCCACAATGAGCAGTTCTTC
V gene: TRBV7-9
D gene: TRBD1
J gene: TRBJ2-1
clone size: NA

CDR3 protein: CASSPTSGVYEQYF
CDR3 DNA: TGTGCCAGCAGCCCGACTAGCGGGGTCTACGAGCAGTACTTC
V gene: TRBV27
D gene: TRBD2
J gene: TRBJ2-7
clone size: few

CDR3 protein: CATMGGQTYEQYF
CDR3 DNA: TGTGCCACCATGGGTGGGCAGACCTACGAGCAGTACTTC
V gene: TRBV27
D gene: NA
J gene: TRBJ2-7
clone size: once

CDR3 protein: CASSAVLGGGNQPQHF
CDR3 DNA: TGTGCCAGCAGTGCGGTCTTAGGGGGAGGCAATCAGCCCCAGCATTTT
V gene: TRBV6-1
D gene: NA
J gene: TRBJ1-5
clone size: NA

CDR3 protein: CASSHHPDSNSPLHF
CDR3 DNA: TGCGCCAGCAGCCACCACCCAGACAGCAATTCACCCCTCCACTTT
V gene: TRBV5-1
D gene: NA
J gene: TRBJ1-6
clone size: NA

CDR3 protein: CSVPTTQWTSGGLNEQFF
CDR3 DNA: TGCAGCGTTCCCACCACCCAATGGACTAGCGGGGGGCTAAATGAGCAGTTCTTC
V gene: TRBV29-1
D gene: TRBD2
J gene: TRBJ2-1
clone size: NA

CDR3 protein: CASSEFAGSHQPQHF
CDR3 DNA: TGTGCCAGCAGTGAATTTGCGGGGAGCCATCAGCCCCAGCATTTT
V gene: TRBV6-1
D gene: NA
J gene: TRBJ1-5
clone size: NA

CDR3 protein: CASSQQENTEAFF
CDR3 DNA: TGCGCCAGCAGCCAACAGGAGAACACTGAAGCTTTCTTT
V gene: TRBV4-1
D gene: NA
J gene: TRBJ1-1
clone size: NA

CDR3 protein: CASSVQRGDSYNEQFF
CDR3 DNA: TGTGCCAGCAGCGTTCAGCGGGGGGACTCCTACAATGAGCAGTTCTTC
V gene: TRBV9
D gene: TRBD2
J gene: TRBJ2-1
clone size: NA

CDR3 protein: CASSEVAGANGELFF
CDR3 DNA: TGTGCCAGCAGCGAGGTAGCGGGGGCTAACGGGGAGCTGTTTTTT
V gene: TRBV7-6
D gene: TRBD2
J gene: TRBJ2-2
clone size: NA

CDR3 protein: CASSHWRDDGNTIYF
CDR3 DNA: TGTGCCAGCTCACACTGGCGGGATGATGGAAACACCATATATTTT
V gene: TRBV7-9
D gene: NA
J gene: TRBJ1-3
clone size: NA

CDR3 protein: CASTPRGEANSPLHF
CDR3 DNA: TGTGCCAGCACCCCCCGGGGGGAAGCGAATTCACCCCTCCACTTT
V gene: TRBV6-6
D gene: NA
J gene: TRBJ1-6
clone size: NA

CDR3 protein: CASSLGTEGSPLHF
CDR3 DNA: TGTGCCAGCAGCTTAGGGACTGAAGGTTCACCCCTCCACTTT
V gene: TRBV11-2
D gene: NA
J gene: TRBJ1-6
clone size: NA

CDR3 protein: CASSKGNSPLHF
CDR3 DNA: TGTGCCAGTAGTAAGGGGAATTCACCCCTCCACTTT
V gene: TRBV19
D gene: NA
J gene: TRBJ1-6
clone size: NA

CDR3 protein: CSVLYGELFF
CDR3 DNA: TGCAGCGTTTTATACGGGGAGCTGTTTTTT
V gene: TRBV29-1
D gene: NA
J gene: TRBJ2-2
clone size: NA

CDR3 protein: CARQQMGASDSYEQYF
CDR3 DNA: TGTGCCAGGCAACAAATGGGAGCTTCAGACTCCTACGAGCAGTACTTC
V gene: TRBV14
D gene: NA
J gene: TRBJ2-7
clone size: NA

CDR3 protein: CASSHRLAGYNEQFF
CDR3 DNA: TGTGCCAGCAGCCACCGACTAGCGGGGTACAATGAGCAGTTCTTC
V gene: TRBV14
D gene: TRBD2
J gene: TRBJ2-1
clone size: NA

CDR3 protein: CAIRTALRGLGGGYTF
CDR3 DNA: TGTGCCATTCGGACCGCTTTGAGGGGCTTGGGAGGCGGCTACACCTTC
V gene: TRBV2
D gene: NA
J gene: TRBJ1-2
clone size: NA

CDR3 protein: CASSPGQAFYTGELFF
CDR3 DNA: TGTGCCAGCAGCCCAGGACAGGCGTTCTACACCGGGGAGCTGTTTTTT
V gene: TRBV9
D gene: TRBD1
J gene: TRBJ2-2
clone size: NA

CDR3 protein: CASSLHGGSSYNEQFF
CDR3 DNA: TGTGCCAGCAGCTTACACGGGGGGAGCTCCTACAATGAGCAGTTCTTC
V gene: TRBV7-3
D gene: TRBD2
J gene: TRBJ2-1
clone size: NA

CDR3 protein: CASSEVRLYEQFF
CDR3 DNA: TGTGCCAGCAGTGAAGTTCGACTCTATGAGCAGTTCTTC
V gene: TRBV6-1
D gene: NA
J gene: TRBJ2-1
clone size: NA

CDR3 protein: CSVGSGGWTYEQYF
CDR3 DNA: TGCAGCGTGGGGTCAGGGGGCTGGACCTACGAGCAGTACTTC
V gene: TRBV29-1
D gene: TRBD1
J gene: TRBJ2-7
clone size: NA

CDR3 protein: CASSEAGTGIGWVDSPLHF
CDR3 DNA: TGTGCCAGCAGTGAAGCGGGGACAGGGATTGGGTGGGTGGATTCACCCCTCCACTTT
V gene: TRBV6-1
D gene: TRBD1
J gene: TRBJ1-6
clone size: NA

CDR3 protein: CASYNPGTGELFF
CDR3 DNA: TGTGCCAGTTACAACCCAGGGACCGGGGAGCTGTTTTTT
V gene: TRBV19
D gene: NA
J gene: TRBJ2-2
clone size: NA

CDR3 protein: CASSPITPSAGNTEAFF
CDR3 DNA: TGTGCCAGCAGTCCTATTACCCCATCAGCAGGAAACACTGAAGCTTTCTTT
V gene: TRBV13
D gene: NA
J gene: TRBJ1-1
clone size: NA

CDR3 protein: CASSLSLGGAGGELFF
CDR3 DNA: TGTGCCAGCAGTTTATCCCTAGGGGGCGCGGGCGGGGAGCTGTTTTTT
V gene: TRBV27
D gene: TRBD1
J gene: TRBJ2-2
clone size: NA

CDR3 protein: CSVIGQSSGNTIYF
CDR3 DNA: TGCAGCGTTATAGGACAGAGCTCTGGAAACACCATATATTTT
V gene: TRBV29-1
D gene: NA
J gene: TRBJ1-3
clone size: NA

CDR3 protein: CASSLTEKEPQHF
CDR3 DNA: TGTGCCAGCAGCTTAACAGAGAAGGAGCCCCAGCATTTT
V gene: TRBV7-6
D gene: NA
J gene: TRBJ1-5
clone size: few